One and the same sample provided the 13 T cell receptor beta chains below, sequenced in a study of blood T cell repertoires in COVID-19. The data were produced by immunoSEQ multiplex PCR, yet TCRdb's version contains in-frame clones alone and is incomplete. The profile covers 400,000 to 450,000 clones, with around 87% appearing a single time and 0.95% to 1.2% taken by the ten largest. Material: PBMCs or T cells enriched from blood (not recorded which). The receptors here all came from a man aged 25 to 40 who had recovered from COVID-19.

The chain links TRBV7-2 to TRBJ2-7, with D perhaps matching TRBD2 (7 bases). The length of the CDR3 is 14 residues. Trimming shortened V by 5 bases and J by 2 bases, and 13 bases separated the two germline ends. CDR1 is SGHTA and CDR2 is FQGNSA in the germline V gene. The CDR3 sequence is CASSPAGQAYEQYF. In DNA, the CDR3 is TGTGCCAGCAGCCCAGCGGGACAAGCCTACGAGCAGTACTTC.

The CDR3: CASSPRQGRETQYF. The CDR3 DNA follows: TGTGCCAGCTCACCGCGACAGGGTAGGGAGACCCAGTACTTC. This chain links TRBV18 with TRBJ2-5; 7 nucleotides agree with TRBD1. Germline assignment: CDR1 KGHSH and CDR2 LQKENI. This CDR3 region has 14 residues. V dropped 3 bases and J dropped 5; count of bases not matched to a gene: 6.

The rearrangement joins TRBV11-2 to TRBJ1-6; D is perhaps TRBD1 (6 bases). V lost 7 bases and J lost 5, with 12 bases in between. CDR1 is SGHAT and CDR2 is FQNNGV in the germline V gene. This CDR3 has 14 residues. The CDR3: CASKPGDNNSPLHF. Written as DNA, the CDR3 is TGTGCCAGCAAGCCCGGGGACAATAATTCACCCCTCCACTTT. The entire variable domain, with the rest obtained from reference TRBV11-2 and TRBJ1-6, is as follows: EAGVAQSPRYKIIEKRQSVAFWCNPISGHATLYWYQQILGQGPKLLIQFQNNGVVDDSQLPKDRFSAERLKGVDSTLKIQPAKLEDSAVYLCASKPGDNNSPLHFGNGTRLTVT.

This clone has a handful of counts. The genes are TRBV28 and TRBJ1-1; 9 nucleotides align to TRBD1. Germline V gene lookup returns CDR1 MDHEN and CDR2 SYDVKM. The CDR3 length is 12 residues. The V segment lost 4 bases and the J segment 9 bases; nucleotides outside the gene matches: 3. The CDR3 loop reads CASSSGTGQAFF. CDR3 coding DNA: TGTGCCAGCAGTTCCGGGACAGGGCAAGCTTTCTTT. Combining the CDR3 with reference TRBV28 and TRBJ1-1 gives the whole variable domain DVKVTQSSRYLVKRTGEKVFLECVQDMDHENMFWYRQDPGLGLRLIYFSYDVKMKEKGDIPEGYSVSREKKERFSLILESASTNQTSMYLCASSSGTGQAFFGQGTRLTVV.

This sequence joins TRBV19 and TRBJ2-7, with D perhaps TRBD1 (6 bases). With 5 bases removed from V and 2 bases from J, the gap between germline ends came to 10 bases. The CDR3 contains 13 residues. In germline, CDR1 is LNHDA, CDR2 SQIVND (reference sequence). CDR3 sequence reads: CASSRQVTYEQYF. The CDR3 DNA sequence: TGTGCCAGTAGTCGACAGGTGACCTACGAGCAGTACTTC.

The CDR3 nucleotides are TGTGCCAGCAAAGTGGAACCAGGGAACACTGAAGCTTTCTTT. Amino acids: CASKVEPGNTEAFF. V usage is TRBV6-4 and J usage is TRBJ1-1, with D unresolved. The CDR3 is made up of 14 amino acids. Trimming removed 7 bases from V and 1 base from J, with 13 bases in between. CDR1 is MRHNA, CDR2 SNTAGT, per germline.

The chain uses TRBV12-3 or TRBV12-4 and TRBJ2-7; D gene uncertain. The germline V and J ends were trimmed by 5 bases and 3 bases, with 11 bases remaining between them. This CDR3 contains 13 residues. CDR3 in DNA: TGTGCCAGCAGTCCCAGACATATCTACGAGCAGTACTTC. It specifies CASSPRHIYEQYF.

The chain recombines TRBV27 with TRBJ2-3; 9 bases map to TRBD1. Trimming removed 3 bases from V and 4 bases from J; junction bases left unmatched: 5. Per germline, CDR1 MNHEY and CDR2 SMNVEV (reference sequence). This CDR3 contains 15 residues. In DNA, the CDR3 is TGTGCCAGCAGTTTCCGGACAGGGGTGGCAGATACGCAGTATTTT. Encoded protein: CASSFRTGVADTQYF.

This sequence joins TRBV3-1 (or the pseudogene TRBV3-2) and TRBJ2-1, with TRBD2 as a possible D gene (6 bases). V lost 3 bases and J 5 bases, leaving 14 bases between the germline ends. The CDR3 is 15 amino acids. Germline V lookup: CDR1 LGHDT, CDR2 YNNKEL (reference sequence). CDR3 sequence: CASSQRLVSHNEQFF. The DNA of the CDR3 is TGTGCCAGCAGCCAGAGACTAGTTTCTCACAATGAGCAGTTCTTC.

In its sample, this clone was seen a few times. The gene calls are TRBV11-2 and TRBJ2-7; tentatively, D is TRBD2 (5 bases). Germline-derived CDR1 and CDR2 are SGHAT and FQNNGV. V lost 5 bases to trimming and J lost 6 bases, with 14 bases between them. The CDR3 has 13 amino acids. The CDR3 region is CASSRESFGEQYF. CDR3 in DNA: TGTGCCAGCAGCCGGGAAAGTTTCGGCGAGCAGTACTTC.

This clone was seen a few times. The V call is TRBV24-1, the J call TRBJ1-5, with D maybe TRBD1 (5 bases). CDR1 is KGHDR and CDR2 is SFDVKD in the germline V gene. This CDR3 comprises 18 residues. Trimming left V 2 bases short and J 5 bases short, with 21 bases between. The CDR3 region is CATSDSGGSGRAYQPQHF. The CDR3 region has the DNA TGTGCCACCAGTGATTCTGGGGGGTCCGGGCGAGCCTATCAGCCCCAGCATTTT.

The chain couples TRBV30 to TRBJ1-1, with D tentatively TRBD1 (5 bases). The ends were cut back, 6 bases at V and 5 bases at J, with 10 bases in the middle. CDR3 size: 11 residues. Germline V gene data show CDR1 as GTSNPN and CDR2 as SVGIG (reference sequence). CDR3 sequence (DNA): TGTGCCTGTTTCGGGGGGACTGAAGCTTTCTTT. As protein: CACFGGTEAFF.

J is TRBJ2-2 and V is TRBV5-1; 10 bases agree with TRBD1. J was trimmed by 4 bases and V by 6 bases; bases with no gene match: 6. The length of the CDR3 is 15 residues. CDR1 is SGHRS, CDR2 YFSETQ, per germline. The chain's CDR3 is CASTSRTGGTGELFF. CDR3 nucleotides: TGCGCCAGCACCTCGAGGACAGGGGGCACCGGGGAGCTGTTTTTT.